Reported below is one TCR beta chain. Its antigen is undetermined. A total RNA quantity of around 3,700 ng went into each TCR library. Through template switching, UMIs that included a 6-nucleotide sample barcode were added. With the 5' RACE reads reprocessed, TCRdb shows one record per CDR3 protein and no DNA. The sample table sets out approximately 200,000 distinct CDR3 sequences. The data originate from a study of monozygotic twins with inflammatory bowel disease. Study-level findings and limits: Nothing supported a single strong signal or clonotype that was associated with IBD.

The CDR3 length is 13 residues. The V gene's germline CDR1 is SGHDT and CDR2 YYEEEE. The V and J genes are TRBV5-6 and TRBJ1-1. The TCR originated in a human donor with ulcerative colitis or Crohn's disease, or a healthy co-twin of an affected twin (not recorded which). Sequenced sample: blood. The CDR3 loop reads CASSLIRDTEAFF.